This T cell receptor beta chain was found in a study of radiation and T cells in renal cell carcinoma. Profiling relied on immunoSEQ multiplex PCR, and the TCRdb table lists in-frame clones only, not all of them. The profile shows some 14,000 clones, around 66% of them singletons. CDR1 is MNHEY, CDR2 SMNVEV, per germline (reference sequence). V was clipped by 5 bases and J by 5 bases, with 9 bases between them. This CDR3 has 13 amino acids. Of note for this clone: Its antigen is unknown.

Study findings and constraints: In nephrectomy-only tumors, top 100 clonotypes averaged approximately 40%, versus approximately 54% irradiated. From baseline, blood top tumor clonotypes peaked at 2 weeks post-radiation.

Treatment: 15 Gy SBRT to primary tumor, nephrectomy 4 weeks later. This TCR was sampled from a woman in her 70s with renal cell carcinoma. The chain joins TRBV27 to TRBJ2-2; D ambiguous. This specimen consisted of tumor tissue, obtained from a patient whose treatment included radiotherapy and nephrectomy. CDR3 amino acids: CASSPLETGELFF. The CDR3 nucleotides are TGTGCCAGCAGTCCTCTAGAGACCGGGGAGCTGTTTTTT.